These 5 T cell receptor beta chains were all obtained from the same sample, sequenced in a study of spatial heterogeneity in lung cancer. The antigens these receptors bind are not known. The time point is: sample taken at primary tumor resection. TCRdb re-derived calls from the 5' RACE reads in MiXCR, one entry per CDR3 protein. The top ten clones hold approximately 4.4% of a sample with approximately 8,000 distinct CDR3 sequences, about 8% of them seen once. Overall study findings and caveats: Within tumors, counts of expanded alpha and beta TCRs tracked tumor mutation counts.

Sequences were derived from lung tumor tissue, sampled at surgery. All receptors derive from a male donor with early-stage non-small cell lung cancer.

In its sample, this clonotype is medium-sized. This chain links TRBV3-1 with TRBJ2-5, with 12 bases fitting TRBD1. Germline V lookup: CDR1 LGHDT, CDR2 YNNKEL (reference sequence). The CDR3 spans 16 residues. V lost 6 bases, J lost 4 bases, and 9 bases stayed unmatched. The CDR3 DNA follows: TGTGCCAGCAGTTTCCCCGGGACAGGGGGCCGAGAGACCCAGTACTTC. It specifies CASSFPGTGGRETQYF.

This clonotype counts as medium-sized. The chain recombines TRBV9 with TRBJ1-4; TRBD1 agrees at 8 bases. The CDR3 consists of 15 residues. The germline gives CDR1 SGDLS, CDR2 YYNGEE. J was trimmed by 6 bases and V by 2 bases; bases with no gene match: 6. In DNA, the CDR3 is TGTGCCAGCAGCGTCGCCCTGGGACAGGATGAAAAACTGTTTTTT. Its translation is CASSVALGQDEKLFF.

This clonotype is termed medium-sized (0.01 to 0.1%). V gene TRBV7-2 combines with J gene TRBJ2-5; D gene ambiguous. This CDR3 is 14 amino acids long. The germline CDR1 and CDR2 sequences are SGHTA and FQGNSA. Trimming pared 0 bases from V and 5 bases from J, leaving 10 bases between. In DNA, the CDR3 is TGTGCCAGCAGCTTAGCGCTCGGCCCGGAGACCCAGTACTTC. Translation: CASSLALGPETQYF.

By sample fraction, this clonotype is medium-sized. CDR3 protein: CASSLAQGVGYGYTF. CDR3 DNA sequence: TGTGCCAGCAGCTTAGCGCAGGGGGTCGGCTATGGCTACACCTTC. The chain recombines TRBV7-8 with TRBJ1-2, with TRBD1 identical over 7 bases. Trimming at V came to 0 bases and at J to 4 bases, leaving 5 bases not matched to a gene. This CDR3 has 15 amino acids. In germline, CDR1 is SGHVS, CDR2 FQNEAQ.

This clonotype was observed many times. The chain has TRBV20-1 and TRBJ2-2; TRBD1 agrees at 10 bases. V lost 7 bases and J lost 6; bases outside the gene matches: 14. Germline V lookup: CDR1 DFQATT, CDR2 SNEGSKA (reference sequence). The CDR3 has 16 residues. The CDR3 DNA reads TGCAGTGTCCCATCTCGCGACAGGGGGCGCGCCGGGGAGCTGTTTTTT. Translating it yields CSVPSRDRGRAGELFF.